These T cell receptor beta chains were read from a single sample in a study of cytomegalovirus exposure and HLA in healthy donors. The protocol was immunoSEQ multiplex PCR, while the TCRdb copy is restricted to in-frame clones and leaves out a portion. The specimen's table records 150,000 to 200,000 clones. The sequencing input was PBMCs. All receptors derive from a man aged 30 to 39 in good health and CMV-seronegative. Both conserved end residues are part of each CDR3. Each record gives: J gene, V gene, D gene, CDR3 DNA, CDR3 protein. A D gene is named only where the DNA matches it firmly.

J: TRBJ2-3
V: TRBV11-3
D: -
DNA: TGTGCCAGCAGCTTACACGGTGCAGGAGATACGCAGTATTTT
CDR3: CASSLHGAGDTQYF

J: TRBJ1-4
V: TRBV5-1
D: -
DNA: TGCGCCAGCAGCTCGGGGGATAATGAAAAACTGTTTTTT
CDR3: CASSSGDNEKLFF

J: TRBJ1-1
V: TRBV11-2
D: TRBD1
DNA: TGTGCCAGCAGCAAAATGGGACAGGGGAACACTGAAGCTTTCTTT
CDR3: CASSKMGQGNTEAFF

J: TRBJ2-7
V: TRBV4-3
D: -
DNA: TGCGCCAGCAGCCAATATAACGAGCAGTACTTC
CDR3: CASSQYNEQYF

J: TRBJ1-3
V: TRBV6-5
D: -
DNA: TGTGCCAGCAGTTACACACAGGGTGGAGGAAACACCATATATTTT
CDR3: CASSYTQGGGNTIYF

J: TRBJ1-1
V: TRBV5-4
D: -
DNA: TGTGCCAGCAGCTTGTCTGCGGGGAGAGGTAACACTGAAGCTTTCTTT
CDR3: CASSLSAGRGNTEAFF

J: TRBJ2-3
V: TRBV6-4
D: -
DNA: TGTGCCAGCAGTAAAAGCGGAGGGAGCACAGATACGCAGTATTTT
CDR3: CASSKSGGSTDTQYF

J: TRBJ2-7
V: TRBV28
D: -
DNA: TGTGCCAGCAGTCAACAAGGACAACTCTCCTACGAGCAGTACTTC
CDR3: CASSQQGQLSYEQYF

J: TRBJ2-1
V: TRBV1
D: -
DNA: TGCACCAGCAGCCACCTAGCGGGAGGGCCCTTAGATTACCCCTACAATGAGCAGTTCTTC
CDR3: CTSSHLAGGPLDYPYNEQFF

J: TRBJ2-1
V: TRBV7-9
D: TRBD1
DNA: TGTGCCAGCAGCCGGGACAGTTTGTGGGATGAGCAGTTCTTC
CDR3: CASSRDSLWDEQFF

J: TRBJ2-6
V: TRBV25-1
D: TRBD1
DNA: TGTGCCAGCAGTGCGCAGGGGGTCGCTGGGGCCAACGTCCTGACTTTC
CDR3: CASSAQGVAGANVLTF

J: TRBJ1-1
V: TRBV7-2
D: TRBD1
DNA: TGTGCCAGCAGCACCTACAGGGGGCACACTGAAGCTTTCTTT
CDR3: CASSTYRGHTEAFF

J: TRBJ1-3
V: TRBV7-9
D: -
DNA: TGTGCCAGCAGCGCACCTCGACAGACCTCTGGAAACACCATATATTTT
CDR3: CASSAPRQTSGNTIYF

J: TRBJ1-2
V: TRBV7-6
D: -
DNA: TGTGCCAGCAGTCCTACAACTGCTTGGTTTTCCGTGGGCCAGGACTATGGCTACACCTTC
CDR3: CASSPTTAWFSVGQDYGYTF

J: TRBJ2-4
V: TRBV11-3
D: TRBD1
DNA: TGTGCCAGCAGCTTAGGAAGAGGGGGCGCGGACAGTCACATTCAGTACTTC
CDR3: CASSLGRGGADSHIQYF

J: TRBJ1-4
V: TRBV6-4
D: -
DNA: TGTGCCAGCAGTGTACGGGATAGACTTGAAAAACTGTTTTTT
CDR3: CASSVRDRLEKLFF

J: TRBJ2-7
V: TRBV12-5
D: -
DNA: TGTGCTAGTGGTTTGATTACCAGGGGCGAGCAGTACTTC
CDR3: CASGLITRGEQYF

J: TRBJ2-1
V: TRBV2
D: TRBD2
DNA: TGTGCCAGGGGGGGGGCCTACAATGAGCAGTTCTTC
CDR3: CARGGAYNEQFF

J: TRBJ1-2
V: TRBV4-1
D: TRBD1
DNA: TGCGCCAGCAGCCTGACAGGGGTGAACGGCTACACCTTC
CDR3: CASSLTGVNGYTF

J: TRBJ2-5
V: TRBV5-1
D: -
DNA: TGCGCCAGCAGCTCCACACCACAAGAGACCCAGTACTTC
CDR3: CASSSTPQETQYF

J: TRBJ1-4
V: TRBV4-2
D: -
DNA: TGTGCCAGCACTGCAACTAATGAAAAACTGTTTTTT
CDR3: CASTATNEKLFF